Listed below are T cell receptor beta chains from one sample, sequenced in a study of shared clonotypes between healthy human individuals. Repertoires were generated with immunoSEQ multiplex PCR, while TCRdb's copy carries only in-frame clones and drops some. Among roughly 2.5 million clones listed, around nine tenths were seen once. Sequencing was done on a sample of naive CD4+ T cells sorted from blood. These receptors were obtained from a man aged 18 to 29 in good health. The CDR3 runs from the conserved cysteine through the conserved F or W. Each record gives: D gene, CDR3 length, clone size, V gene, J gene, CDR3 DNA, CDR3 protein. D genes are given only for firm matches. Part of the rows lack a size; the others show once, few, many or a class for expanded clones.

>-|14|-|TRBV10-3|TRBJ2-7
TGTGCCATCAGTGAGTCGATGGGGAGAGCCGAGCAGTACTTC
CAISESMGRAEQYF
>-|14|-|TRBV7-9|TRBJ1-4
TGTGCCAGCAGCTTAAGCTCAGGGGCAGAAAAACTGTTTTTT
CASSLSSGAEKLFF
>TRBD1|13|-|TRBV2|TRBJ1-2
TGTGCCAGCAGGGGGGACAGCGCCTATGGCTACACCTTC
CASRGDSAYGYTF
>-|16|-|TRBV21-1|TRBJ2-7
TGTGCCAGCAGCGACTCAACCCCGGGGTCATCGAACGAGCAGTACTTC
CASSDSTPGSSNEQYF
>TRBD1|13|-|TRBV30|TRBJ1-5
TGTGCCTGGAGTGTAGACAGGGTTCAGCCCCAGCATTTT
CAWSVDRVQPQHF
>TRBD1|15|-|TRBV5-1|TRBJ1-2
TGCGCCAGCATCCCAGCCCCGGGACAGGGGTATGGCTACACCTTC
CASIPAPGQGYGYTF
>TRBD1|15|-|TRBV6-5|TRBJ2-5
TGTGCCAGCAGTCAATGGGACAGGGTCTTGGAGACCCAGTACTTC
CASSQWDRVLETQYF
>-|15|-|TRBV6-4|TRBJ2-1
TGTGCCAGCAGTGACGCAGGATGGAACCACAATGAGCAGTTCTTC
CASSDAGWNHNEQFF
>-|13|-|TRBV5-1|TRBJ2-1
TGCGCCAGCAGCTTAGGGGGGGACAATGAGCAGTTCTTC
CASSLGGDNEQFF
>-|12|-|TRBV30|TRBJ1-2
TGTGCCTGGAGTCCTACCCACTATGGCTACACCTTC
CAWSPTHYGYTF
>-|13|few|TRBV7-9|TRBJ1-4
TGTGCCAGCAGCTTAAGCGGGGTTGAAAAACTGTTTTTT
CASSLSGVEKLFF
>-|15|-|TRBV7-9|TRBJ1-6
TGTGCCAGCTCTTTCGGGAGCTCCTATAATTCACCCCTCCACTTT
CASSFGSSYNSPLHF
>TRBD2|14|-|TRBV5-1|TRBJ2-1
TGCGCCAGCGGGACTAGCGGGAGGGCCGACGAGCAGTTCTTC
CASGTSGRADEQFF
>TRBD1|17|-|TRBV5-1|TRBJ2-3
TGCGCCAGCAGCTTGGCGGGACAGGGGGTCGGCACAGATACGCAGTATTTT
CASSLAGQGVGTDTQYF
>-|16|-|TRBV27|TRBJ2-7
TGTGCCAGCAGTTTCGGGACCGGGCGACTCTCCTACGAGCAGTACTTC
CASSFGTGRLSYEQYF
>TRBD2|19|-|TRBV5-1|TRBJ2-5
TGCGCCAGCTCGCAGACATCGGCGGGGGGGCCTGGGAGTAGGGAGACCCAGTACTTC
CASSQTSAGGPGSRETQYF
>-|13|-|TRBV6-5|TRBJ1-2
TGTGCCAGCAGTGCCGCCGGGGCTGGCTACTACACCTTC
CASSAAGAGYYTF
>-|14|once|TRBV18|TRBJ1-2
TGTGCCAGCTCACCCGGACGGATTAACTATGGCTACACCTTC
CASSPGRINYGYTF
>-|15|few|TRBV28|TRBJ1-6
TGTGCCATTCGGTCCCGGGGTGTTCATAATTCACCCCTCCACTTT
CAIRSRGVHNSPLHF
>-|16|-|TRBV7-9|TRBJ2-6
TGTGCCAGCAGCTTGTTGGTGGACTCTGGGGCCAACGTCCTGACTTTC
CASSLLVDSGANVLTF
>-|17|-|TRBV11-2|TRBJ1-2
TGTGCCAGCAGCCCCCTGAGTGGAAAGACAGATTTCTATGGCTACACCTTC
CASSPLSGKTDFYGYTF
>-|12|-|TRBV5-1|TRBJ2-7
TGCGCCCAACCCAAACGTAGCGACGAGCAGTACTTC
CAQPKRSDEQYF
>-|14|-|TRBV5-1|TRBJ1-2
TGCGCCAGCAGCTTGGCGGTTGGGGCTTCTGGCTACACCTTC
CASSLAVGASGYTF
>TRBD1|18|-|TRBV5-1|TRBJ1-3
TGCGCCAGCAGCTTGAGCCCCACAGGGGGAGGAATTGGAAACACCATATATTTT
CASSLSPTGGGIGNTIYF
>-|13|-|TRBV12-5|TRBJ1-1
TGTGCTAGTGGCCCTCCGGGGGTTCTTCAAGCTTTCTTT
CASGPPGVLQAFF
>-|16|-|TRBV4-3|TRBJ2-1
TGCGCCAGCAGCCAGGGTGTCGGGACTCCTTACAATGAGCAGTTCTTC
CASSQGVGTPYNEQFF
>-|17|-|TRBV30|TRBJ1-3
TGTGCCTGGAGTAAGGAAATCGCCGGGACGGCTGGAAACACCATATATTTT
CAWSKEIAGTAGNTIYF
>-|15|-|TRBV2|TRBJ1-5
TGTGCCAGCAGTGGAGCTCAGGTTAGCAATCAGCCCCAGCATTTT
CASSGAQVSNQPQHF
>-|13|few|TRBV30|TRBJ1-1
TGTGCCTGGAGTGTAGCCGCGCGCACTGAAGCTTTCTTT
CAWSVAARTEAFF
>TRBD1|15|-|TRBV4-1|TRBJ1-2
TGCGCCAGCAGCCAACGCGGACAGGGGGGCTATGGCTACACCTTC
CASSQRGQGGYGYTF